The TCR beta chain described here comes from a study of human thymus T cells. Study findings and constraints: Related work found strong thymic repertoire overlap between unrelated individuals.

Using immunoSEQ multiplex PCR, the repertoire was profiled, and TCRdb retains in-frame clones only, with some absent. In the table there are about 78,000 clones, just over 95% of which are singletons. Germline assignment: CDR1 SGHAT and CDR2 FQDESV (reference sequence). The CDR3 totals 13 residues. V gave up 3 bases and J gave up 4 bases, with 10 bases separating them. The study used thymus tissue resected during corrective heart surgery. This clone was seen just once. The antigen is undetermined. The rearrangement uses TRBV11-1 and TRBJ2-7; possible D gene TRBD2, 5 bases. The sequencing input was thymus tissue. The source of this sequence is a boy less than two years old with a congenital heart defect but otherwise immunologically healthy. The CDR3 is CASSFGSLYEQYF. For the CDR3, the DNA is TGTGCCAGCAGCTTTGGGAGTTTGTACGAGCAGTACTTC. Full variable domain (remainder filled in from reference TRBV11-1 and TRBJ2-7): EAEVAQSPRYKITEKSQAVAFWCDPISGHATLYWYRQILGQGPELLVQFQDESVVDDSQLPKDRFSAERLKGVDSTLKIQPAELGDSAMYLCASSFGSLYEQYFGPGTRLTVT.